The T cell receptor beta chain described here comes from a study of tumor-infiltrating lymphocytes in primary liver carcinoma. Study-wide context: Cases comprised patients with primary liver carcinoma who received surgical resection.

The input was approximately 0.45 ug total RNA; TCR beta cDNA was made from it with a constant-region primer. Researchers made the TCR beta libraries by running three nested multiplex PCR rounds with slightly modified ARM-PCR. Forward primers for TRBV1-TRBV30 and a C-beta reverse primer served the first two PCR rounds, at about 10 cycles each. TCRdb re-analysed the multiplex PCR reads in MiXCR, keeping a single row per CDR3 protein. The sample has fewer than 250,000 distinct CDR3 sequences, almost 65% seen once; the top ten hold around 7.1%. This clonotype was picked up a small number of times. As yet, its antigen is unknown. Unsorted whole blood yielded blood RNA, and germline DNA was extracted as well. V was shortened by 4 bases and J by 6 bases, with 18 bases between the two germline ends. The CDR3 consists of 15 residues. From germline, CDR1 is SGHRS and CDR2 YFSETQ. Findings and limits, study-wide: Tumor tissue displayed a significantly greater top-250-clone fraction than blood (p = 0.039). Tumor-adjacent and tumor-blood pairs showed less overlap than tumor region pairs.

The sequenced material came from peripheral blood. This rearrangement joins TRBV5-1 to TRBJ2-3, with D possibly being TRBD1 (6 bases). The source is a woman aged 55-75 years with primary liver carcinoma and hepatitis B virus infection. The CDR3 DNA sequence: TGCGCCAGCAGCACCTTTAGCAGGGGAATGGATACGCAGTATTTT. It specifies CASSTFSRGMDTQYF.